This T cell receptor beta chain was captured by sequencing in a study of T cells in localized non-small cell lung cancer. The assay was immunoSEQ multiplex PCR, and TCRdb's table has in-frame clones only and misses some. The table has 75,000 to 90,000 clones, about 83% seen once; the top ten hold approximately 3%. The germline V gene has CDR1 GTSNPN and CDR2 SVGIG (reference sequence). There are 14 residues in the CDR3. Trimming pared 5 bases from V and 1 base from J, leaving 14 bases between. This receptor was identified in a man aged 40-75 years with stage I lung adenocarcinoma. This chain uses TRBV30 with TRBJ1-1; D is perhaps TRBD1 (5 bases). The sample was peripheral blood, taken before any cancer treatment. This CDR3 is CAWQTGRRNTEAFF. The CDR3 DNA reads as TGTGCCTGGCAGACGGGGCGCAGGAACACTGAAGCTTTCTTT.